This entry features one T cell receptor beta chain sequence. Its antigen is not yet known. No base qualities exist here, and no much larger clone lies one base off it. This entry is derived from a study of naive and memory T cell subsets (dated by TCRdb to between 2016 and 2019). Study-wide context: The study applied an open-source, UMI-based TCR alpha and beta sequencing pipeline to sorted naive and memory peripheral blood T cell subsets. The functional CMV T cell responses agreed completely with IgG serology results. RNA was DNase-treated and reverse transcribed with TCR constant-region primers, mostly using SuperScript III.

The CDR3 goes from the cysteine to the phenylalanine over 13 residues. Kept here is only the CDR3 DNA, which spans 39 bases and is read in frame from base 1. The germline V gene supplies CDR1 MDHEN and CDR2 SYDVKM. Between the V and J ends, shortened by 7 bases and 5 bases respectively, the junction contains 14 bases. The library was produced with UMI-ligation and nested PCR. An equimolar mix of two oligonucleotides covering both TRBC1 and TRBC2 was used as the beta constant-region primer. A single-stranded oligonucleotide bearing the SP2 primer plus a 12-nucleotide UMI was ligated onto the 3' end of the cDNA by T4 RNA ligase 1. The ligated cDNA went through four rounds of PCR with nested alpha and beta constant-region primers together with the SP2 primer. The ligation reaction was kept at 16 degrees C for roughly 20-24 hours. To avoid over-amplification, PCR2 was usually performed as a SYBR Green qPCR and halted once a predetermined threshold was reached. All purifications after the first were performed with Agencourt AMPure XP magnetic beads. Library amounts were measured by Qubit and library quality was assessed on a TapeStation, where the main peak was expected at around 650 bp. The pooled libraries were sequenced on an Illumina MiSeq using v2 2x251 paired-end kits, which usually yielded about 0.95-2.1 million reads per sample. Each sample library was pooled at approximately 3.6 nM, and roughly 4.5-7% PhiX was included to improve cluster recognition. Per the original workflow: V and J genes were assigned to Demultiplexor-processed FASTQ reads by Decombinator through tag matching, with a single base-pair mismatch being allowed. Collapsinator relied on UMIs to fix sequencing errors as well as frequency errors caused by PCR heterogeneity. CDR3Translator translated TCRs and extracted CDR3s from the conserved cysteine to the FGXG phenylalanine, flagging non-productive sequences. Gini, Shannon entropy and inverse Simpson indices were calculated on repertoires subsampled to equal numbers of UMI-defined TCRs. Within the linear range, a power law was fitted to clonotype abundance distributions using maximum likelihood. When run on a single naive CD8 sample, MIGEC and the pipeline yielded similar UMI counts, similar unique TCR numbers and similar clonal distributions. A set of several thousand CMV-associated CDR3 sequences, compiled from VDJdb and a published dataset, was used to search the repertoires. TCRdb itself trimmed the public reads at Q25 with fastp, ran MiXCR and retained productive beta chains. Every distinct CDR3 protein forms one entry, paired with its most common genes and DNA. V and J calls and clone size were set by TCRdb, not the authors. The sample data list 25,000 to 30,000 distinct CDR3 sequences, and roughly a tenth of these were observed just once. The ten largest clones represent more than 15% of the sample.

From the second PCR step on, the TCR alpha and beta chain libraries were amplified in separate reactions. CMV status of each donor was established by measuring IFNgamma production from CD4+ T cells after fresh PBMCs were stimulated overnight with CMV viral lysate. CD4 T cells were positively selected with Miltenyi beads, followed by positive selection of CD8 T cells from the CD4-negative fraction. Cells stained for CD3, CD4, CD8, CD45RA, CD27 and a live/dead dye were sorted on a BD Aria II into four subsets by CD45RA and CD27. Effector memory cells were sorted as CD45RA-CD27-, whereas EMRA cells were sorted as CD45RA+CD27-. Blood was obtained from three healthy volunteers, and the blood from each volunteer was fractionated into CD4 and CD8 T cells and subsequently into four differentiation subsets. About 130 ml of peripheral blood was collected from each donor, and PBMC were isolated from the blood using Ficoll-Paque PLUS density-gradient centrifugation. The sorted cells were lysed in RLT buffer, after which RNA was extracted using a Qiagen RNeasy kit and kept at -80 degrees C.

Broader findings and caveats from the paper: RNA-based TCR counts may be influenced by expression changes linked to T cell activation and differentiation. Gini index rose and Shannon and inverse Simpson diversity fell from naive through CM, EM and EMRA in both CD4 and CD8 cells. Once error correction was done, more than 90% of naive TCR sequences showed up just once, which made the naive abundance distributions much steeper than those of the memory subsets. TCR abundance followed a power law with an exponent that was different for naive and memory subsets but consistent across the three individuals. The repertoire findings for the naive and memory subsets could not be validated against a ground truth, as none was available. Clonotypes were defined as single alpha or beta chain sequences, not paired alpha/beta receptors.

Rearrangement joined TRBV28 to TRBJ1-1; the D gene lacks a confident call. The sequencing sample was made of effector memory CD4+ T cells from blood. According to the study, the label for this sample's cell subset or site signals: effector memory, CD45RA- CD27-. This TCR was sampled from a human donor in good health. For the CDR3, the sequence is CASNPTAITEAFF. The DNA is TGTGCCAGCAATCCCACAGCAATAACTGAAGCTTTCTTT.